Following are 21 T cell receptor delta chains from one sample sequenced in a study of delta chain sequences of gamma delta T cells. TCRdb processed the 5' RACE reads again with the CATT caller. The sample records about 510 delta-chain clones, over 20% being singletons. Sequenced material: either unsorted cells or a sorted T cell fraction (not recorded which). The receptors were sampled from a human donor in good health.

There are a few counts of this clone. This could be a read error, since a much larger clone is one nucleotide away. J is TRDJ1 and V is TRDV2; TRDD3 matches at 8 bases. V shed 4 bases, J shed 0 bases, and the junction held 9 bases outside the gene matches. Germline CDR1 and CDR2: GEAIGNYY and EKD. The CDR3 runs 16 residues. CDR3 loop: CACDILGGPDTDKLIF. In DNA, the CDR3 is TGTGCCTGTGATATACTGGGGGGGCCCGACACCGATAAACTCATCTTT.

With regard to this clone: Given a far larger clone just one base away, this is likely a sequencing read error. The sample has other DNA sequences that encode this CDR3 too. The gene calls are TRDV2 and TRDJ3, with 9 nucleotides matching TRDD3. The CDR3 consists of 19 residues. CDR1 and CDR2 (germline): GEAIGNYY, EKD. V lost 1 base to trimming and J lost 0 bases; unmatched junction nucleotides: 6. Here the CDR3 reads CACDTTGGPSSWDTRQMFF. The DNA for the CDR3 is TGTGCCTGTGACACTACTGGGGGACCAAGCTCCTGGGACACCCGACAGATGTTTTTC.

This clone was seen a few times. A much bigger clone sits one base away, suggesting this may be a read error. This same CDR3 is encoded by further DNA sequences in the sample. The chain carries TRDV2 and TRDJ1; 8 bases match TRDD3. Germline CDR1 reads GEAIGNYY; CDR2 reads EKD. With V trimmed by 1 base and J by 0 bases, 6 bases remained unmatched. This CDR3 has 16 amino acids. CDR3 nucleotide sequence: TGTGCCTGTGACACTCTGGGGGAGCTCTACACCGATAAACTCATCTTT. Encoded protein: CACDTLGELYTDKLIF.

This clone was counted a few times. TCRdb's protein, taken from a much larger clone, differs from this DNA's translation at residue 4, likely owing to a read error; the protein displayed comes from the DNA. As DNA, the CDR3 is TGTGCCTGTGGCACCGTCTCCAGACTGGGGGACCACACCGATAAACTCATCTTT. Amino acid sequence: CACGTVSRLGDHTDKLIF. The genes are TRDV2 and TRDJ1, with 9 bases identical to TRDD3. The CDR3 consists of 18 residues. Per the germline V gene, CDR1 is GEAIGNYY and CDR2 is EKD.

Of note for this clone: The protein recorded in TCRdb matches a much larger clone and deviates from this DNA's translation at residue 15, suggesting a read error; the protein here is obtained by translating the DNA. The chain has TRDV2 and TRDJ1; 10 bases are a match to TRDD3. Germline CDR1 and CDR2: GEAIGNYY and EKD. This CDR3 spans 17 amino acids. DNA for the CDR3: TGTGCCTGTGACACCTTGGGGGATACACGGCGGACCGATAAACACATCTTT. It translates to CACDTLGDTRRTDKHIF.

On this clone: The amino acid sequence in TCRdb belongs to a much larger clone and departs from this DNA's translation at residue 10, likely a sequencing read error; the sequence shown is translated from the DNA. V usage is TRDV2 and J usage is TRDJ3; 8 bases align to TRDD3. Per the germline V gene, CDR1 is GEAIGNYY and CDR2 is EKD. With 1 base clipped from V and 1 base from J, the junction kept 8 bases outside the gene matches. This CDR3 spans 19 amino acids. The CDR3 DNA follows: TGTGCCTGTGACACTACTGGGGGGCCAAGATCCTGGGACACCCGACAGATGTTTTTC. Translated, it gives CACDTTGGPRSWDTRQMFF.

This clone was counted only a few times. This is likely an artifact of a read error, given a far larger clone one base away. In the same sample, other DNA sequences code for this CDR3. The CDR3 DNA is TGTGCCTGTGACACGCTGGGGGATCGAACCTCCGATAAACTCATCTTC. Encoded protein: CACDTLGDRTSDKLIF. The chain employs TRDV2 and TRDJ1, with 9 nucleotides matching TRDD3. CDR1 GEAIGNYY and CDR2 EKD come from the germline V gene. CDR3 size: 16 residues.

As concerns this clone: Given a far larger clone just one base away, this is likely a sequencing read error. The sample holds other DNA sequences that translate to the same CDR3. The chain recombines TRDV2 with TRDJ1; 10 bases fit TRDD3. This CDR3 comprises 17 residues. The germline gives CDR1 GEAIGNYY, CDR2 EKD. The CDR3, as DNA: TGTGCCTGTGACACCTTGGGGGATACACGGCGGACCGATAAACTTATCTTT. This encodes CACDTLGDTRRTDKLIF.

This clone is judged medium-sized (0.01 to 0.1%). The rearrangement uses TRDV1 and TRDJ1; 11 bases map to TRDD3. The J segment lost 1 base and the V segment lost 4 bases, leaving 8 bases of the junction unmatched. The CDR3 covers 17 residues. Germline CDR1 TSWWSYY, CDR2 QGS. CDR3 sequence: CALGAPFWGILTDKLIF. DNA for the CDR3: TGTGCTCTTGGGGCCCCCTTCTGGGGGATACTCACCGATAAACTCATCTTT.

About this clone: TCRdb's protein for this DNA is that of a much larger clone and differs from the translation at residues 9 and 13, likely a read error; the protein shown is the DNA translation. The V and J genes are TRDV2 and TRDJ1; D perhaps matches TRDD3 (6 bases). The CDR3 contains 16 residues. CDR1 and CDR2 from the germline V gene are GEAIGNYY and EKD. CDR3 sequence reads: CACDGVAGVGADELIF. DNA for the CDR3: TGTGCCTGTGACGGAGTTGCTGGGGTAGGTGCCGATGAACTCATCTTT.

Concerning this clone itself: A read error likely explains this, since a far larger clone differs by one base. Other DNA sequences in this specimen translate into the identical CDR3. V usage is TRAV14/DV4 and J usage is TRDJ3, with 9 bases identical to TRDD3. The V and J ends lost 6 bases and 0 bases, in that order; junction bases with no gene match: 33. The CDR3 is 27 amino acids. Looked up from germline, CDR1 is TSDPSYG and CDR2 is QGSYDQQN (reference sequence). The CDR3, as DNA: TGTGCAATGAGGGAGTTTTCCTACCTCGGCACACCCTGGGGGATCCCGTCAAGCTCCTGGGACACCCGACAGATGTTTTTC. This sequence encodes CAMREFSYLGTPWGIPSSSWDTRQMFF.

This clone is medium-sized. This rearrangement joins TRDV2 to TRDJ1, with 9 bases aligning to TRDD3. CDR1 and CDR2 from the germline V gene are GEAIGNYY and EKD. CDR3 length equals 19 residues. J was trimmed by 0 bases and V by 0 bases; bases with no gene match: 13. The CDR3, as DNA: TGTGCCTGTGACACCGGAAACCTACTGGGGGACCTTTACACCGATAAACTCATCTTT. Encoded protein: CACDTGNLLGDLYTDKLIF.

This clone showed up just once. The TCRdb protein, from a much larger clone, departs from this DNA's translation at residue 14, likely by read error; the protein shown derives from the DNA. The chain is built from TRDV2 and TRDJ2, with a weak D call TRDD3 (5 bases). This CDR3 is 16 amino acids long. Germline V lookup: CDR1 GEAIGNYY, CDR2 EKD. The CDR3 spells CACDTMGPALTAQHFF. The CDR3 DNA reads TGTGCCTGTGACACGATGGGGCCAGCTTTGACAGCACAACACTTCTTT.

This clone is medium-sized within its sample. The V and J genes are TRDV2 and TRDJ1, with D hard to call. V was shortened by 0 bases and J by 0 bases, with 10 bases between the two germline ends. The CDR3 runs to 15 residues. Germline assignment: CDR1 GEAIGNYY and CDR2 EKD. The CDR3 sequence is CACDTVARDTDKLIF. The CDR3 region has the DNA TGTGCCTGTGACACCGTAGCCCGGGACACCGATAAACTCATCTTT.

This clone is medium-sized. J is TRDJ1 and V is TRDV2; D is perhaps TRDD3 (5 bases). Germline loops: CDR1 GEAIGNYY, CDR2 EKD. Trimming took off 3 bases at V and 0 bases at J, with 31 bases between the two ends. The CDR3 has 21 residues. The CDR3, as DNA: TGTGCCTGTGACCCCTTGGTGGCGAAGGGATCCTCCCGGGTGGACACCGATAAACTCATCTTT. Translating gives CACDPLVAKGSSRVDTDKLIF.

This clone was observed a few times. A far bigger clonotype differs at one base, so this is likely a read error. The same CDR3 can be traced to other DNA sequences in this sample. The CDR3 sequence is CACDTLGDRTSDKLIF. The CDR3 coding sequence is TGTGCCTGTGACACGCTGGGGGATCGAACCTCGGATAAACTCATCTTT. The chain couples TRDV2 to TRDJ1; 9 bases line up with TRDD3. Germline V CDR1 and CDR2: GEAIGNYY, EKD. The CDR3 extends over 16 amino acids. J was trimmed by 5 bases and V by 1 base; bases with no gene match: 10.

The J gene is TRDJ1; the V gene was not called; the tabulated D call, TRDD3, remains unverified against the DNA. The CDR3 is 16 residues long. CDR3 loop: CSAMFSWGELTDKLIF. The CDR3 nucleotides are TGTTCTGCAATGTTTTCTTGGGGGGAACTCACCGATAAACTCATCTTT.

This clone is judged medium-sized. This sequence joins TRDV2 and TRDJ1; 9 bases are shared with TRDD3. Trimming at V came to 0 bases and at J to 0 bases, leaving 10 bases not matched to a gene. The CDR3 has 18 amino acids. Germline V CDR1 and CDR2: GEAIGNYY, EKD. CDR3 residues: CACDTVPVLGEHTDKLIF. CDR3 sequence (DNA): TGTGCCTGTGACACCGTACCGGTACTGGGGGAACACACCGATAAACTCATCTTT.

Notes on this clone: The protein recorded in TCRdb matches a much larger clone and deviates from this DNA's translation at residue 3, suggesting a read error; the protein here is obtained by translating the DNA. This chain links TRDV2 with TRDJ3, with 8 positions matching TRDD3. The CDR3 runs to 19 residues. The germline gives CDR1 GEAIGNYY, CDR2 EKD. In nucleotides, the CDR3 is TGTGCCTGGGACACTACTGGGGGGCCAAGCTCCTGGGACACCCGACAGATGTTTTTC. As protein: CAWDTTGGPSSWDTRQMFF.

In its sample, this clone ranks as medium-sized. V gene TRDV1 combines with J gene TRDJ2; TRDD3 agrees at 9 bases. This CDR3 is 24 amino acids long. Germline lookup yields CDR1 TSWWSYY and CDR2 QGS. V lost 3 bases, J lost 0 bases, and 26 bases stayed unmatched. The CDR3 region is CALGDLSFHSPNWGRKALTAQLFF. CDR3 nucleotide sequence: TGTGCTCTTGGGGACCTTTCCTTCCACTCGCCCAACTGGGGGAGGAAAGCTTTGACAGCACAACTCTTCTTT.

Within the sample, this clone is medium-sized (0.01 to 0.1%). The gene calls are TRDV2 and TRDJ1, with TRDD3 matching 12 bases. CDR3 length: 17 residues. The V and J ends lost 3 bases and 0 bases, in that order; junction bases with no gene match: 7. Germline V lookup: CDR1 GEAIGNYY, CDR2 EKD. The CDR3 region is CACDQLLGDTYTDKLIF. The CDR3 bases are TGTGCCTGTGACCAATTACTGGGGGATACTTACACCGATAAACTCATCTTT.